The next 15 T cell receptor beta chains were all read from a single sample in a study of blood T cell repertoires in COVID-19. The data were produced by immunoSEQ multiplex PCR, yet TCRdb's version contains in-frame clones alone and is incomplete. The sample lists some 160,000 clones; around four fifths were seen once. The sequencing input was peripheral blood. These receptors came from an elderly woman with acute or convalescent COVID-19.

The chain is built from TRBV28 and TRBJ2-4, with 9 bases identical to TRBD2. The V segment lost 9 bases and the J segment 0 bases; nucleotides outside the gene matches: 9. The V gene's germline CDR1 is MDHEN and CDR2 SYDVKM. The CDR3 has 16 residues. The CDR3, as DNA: TGTGCCAGTCGGACTAGCGCCTTACTAGCCAAAAACATTCAGTACTTC. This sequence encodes CASRTSALLAKNIQYF.

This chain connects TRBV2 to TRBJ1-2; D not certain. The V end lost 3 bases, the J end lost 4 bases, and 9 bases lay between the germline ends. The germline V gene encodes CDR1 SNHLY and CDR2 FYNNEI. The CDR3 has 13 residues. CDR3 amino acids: CASSDKSSYGYTF. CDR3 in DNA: TGTGCCAGCAGTGATAAGTCCAGCTATGGCTACACCTTC.

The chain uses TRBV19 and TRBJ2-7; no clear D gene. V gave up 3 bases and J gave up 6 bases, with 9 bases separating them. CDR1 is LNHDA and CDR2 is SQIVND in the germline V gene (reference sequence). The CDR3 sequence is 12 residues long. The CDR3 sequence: CASSIVDSEQYF. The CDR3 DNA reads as TGTGCCAGTAGTATCGTAGACTCCGAGCAGTACTTC.

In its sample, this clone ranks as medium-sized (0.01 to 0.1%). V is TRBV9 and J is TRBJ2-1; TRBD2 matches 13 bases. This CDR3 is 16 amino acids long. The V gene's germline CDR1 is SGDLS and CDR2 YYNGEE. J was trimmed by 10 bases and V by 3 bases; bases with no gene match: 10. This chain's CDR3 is CASSAGTSGTLYEQFF. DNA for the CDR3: TGTGCCAGCAGCGCAGGGACTAGCGGGACCCTATACGAGCAGTTCTTC. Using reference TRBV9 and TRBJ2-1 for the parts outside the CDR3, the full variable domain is DSGVTQTPKHLITATGQRVTLRCSPRSGDLSVYWYQQSLDQGLQFLIQYYNGEERAKGNILERFSAQQFPDLHSELNLSSLELGDSALYFCASSAGTSGTLYEQFFGPGTRLTVL.

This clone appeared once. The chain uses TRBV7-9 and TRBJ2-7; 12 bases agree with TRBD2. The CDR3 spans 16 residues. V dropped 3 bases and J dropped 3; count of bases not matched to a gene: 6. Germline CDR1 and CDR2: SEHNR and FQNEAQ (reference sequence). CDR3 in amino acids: CASSLTRTSGNYEQYF. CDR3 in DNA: TGTGCCAGCAGCTTGACACGGACTAGCGGGAACTACGAGCAGTACTTC.

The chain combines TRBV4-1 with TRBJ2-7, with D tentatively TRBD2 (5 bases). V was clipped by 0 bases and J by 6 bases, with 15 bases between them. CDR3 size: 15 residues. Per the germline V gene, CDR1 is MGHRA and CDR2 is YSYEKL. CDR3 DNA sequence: TGCGCCAGCAGCCAAGATCGGCCCGGACGGGGCGAGCAGTACTTC. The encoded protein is CASSQDRPGRGEQYF.

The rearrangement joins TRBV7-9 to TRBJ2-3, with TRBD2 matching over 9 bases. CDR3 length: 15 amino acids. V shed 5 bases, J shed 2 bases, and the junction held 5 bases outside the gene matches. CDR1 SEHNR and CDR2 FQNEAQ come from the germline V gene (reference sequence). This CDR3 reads CASSLRLADTDTQYF. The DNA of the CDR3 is TGTGCCAGCAGCCTTAGACTAGCGGACACAGATACGCAGTATTTT.

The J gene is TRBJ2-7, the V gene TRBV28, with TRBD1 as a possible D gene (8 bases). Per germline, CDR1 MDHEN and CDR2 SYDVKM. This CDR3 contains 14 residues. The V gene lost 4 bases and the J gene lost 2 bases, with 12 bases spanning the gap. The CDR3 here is CASSSGGQAYEQYF. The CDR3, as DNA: TGTGCCAGCAGTTCGGGGGGACAGGCCTACGAGCAGTACTTC.

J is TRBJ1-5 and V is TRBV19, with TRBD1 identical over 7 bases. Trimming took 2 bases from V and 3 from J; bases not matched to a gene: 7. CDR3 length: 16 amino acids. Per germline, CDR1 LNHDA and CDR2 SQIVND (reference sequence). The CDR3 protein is CASSITQGGFNQPQHF. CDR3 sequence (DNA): TGTGCCAGTAGTATAACCCAGGGGGGCTTCAATCAGCCCCAGCATTTT. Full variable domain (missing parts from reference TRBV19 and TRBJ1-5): DGGITQSPKYLFRKEGQNVTLSCEQNLNHDAMYWYRQDPGQGLRLIYYSQIVNDFQKGDIAEGYSVSREKKESFPLTVTSAQKNPTAFYLCASSITQGGFNQPQHFGDGTRLSIL.

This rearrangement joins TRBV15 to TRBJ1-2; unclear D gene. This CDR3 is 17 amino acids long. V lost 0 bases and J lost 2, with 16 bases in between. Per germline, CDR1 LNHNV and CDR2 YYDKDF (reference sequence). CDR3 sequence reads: CATSRDLVGGRNYGYTF. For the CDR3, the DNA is TGTGCCACCAGCAGAGATCTGGTCGGCGGCCGAAACTATGGCTACACCTTC.

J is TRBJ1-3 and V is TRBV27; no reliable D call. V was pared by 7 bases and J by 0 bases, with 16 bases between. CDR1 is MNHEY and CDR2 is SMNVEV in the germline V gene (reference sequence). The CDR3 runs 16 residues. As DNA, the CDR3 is TGTGCCAGCAAGCCGCTGGGCCGACGCTCTGGAAACACCATATATTTT. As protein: CASKPLGRRSGNTIYF.

The DNA for the CDR3 is TGTGCCAGCAGCGGAGGGCCCCTAAACACAGATACGCAGTATTTT. It specifies CASSGGPLNTDTQYF. The V call is TRBV9, the J call TRBJ2-3, with D possibly TRBD2 on 5 matching bases. This CDR3 contains 15 residues. With 3 bases removed from V and 2 bases from J, the gap between germline ends came to 13 bases. Germline lookup yields CDR1 SGDLS and CDR2 YYNGEE.

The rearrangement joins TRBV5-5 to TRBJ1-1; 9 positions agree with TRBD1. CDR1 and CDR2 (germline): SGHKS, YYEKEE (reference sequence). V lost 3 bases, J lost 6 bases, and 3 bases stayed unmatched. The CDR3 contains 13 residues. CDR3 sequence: CASSWDRVAEAFF. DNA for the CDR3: TGTGCCAGCAGCTGGGACAGGGTGGCTGAAGCTTTCTTT.

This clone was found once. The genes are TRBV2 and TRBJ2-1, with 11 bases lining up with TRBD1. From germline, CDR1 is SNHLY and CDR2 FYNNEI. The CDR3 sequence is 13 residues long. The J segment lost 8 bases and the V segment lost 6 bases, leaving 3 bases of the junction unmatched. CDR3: CASRRTGGDEQFF. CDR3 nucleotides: TGTGCCAGCAGGAGGACAGGGGGCGATGAGCAGTTCTTC.

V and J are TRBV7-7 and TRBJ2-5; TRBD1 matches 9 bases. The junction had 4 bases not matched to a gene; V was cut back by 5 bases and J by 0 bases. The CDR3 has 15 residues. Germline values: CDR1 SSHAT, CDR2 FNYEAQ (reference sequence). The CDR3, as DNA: TGTGCCAGCAGCCCCGGGACAGGGCACCAAGAGACCCAGTACTTC. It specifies CASSPGTGHQETQYF.